The 32 T cell receptor beta chains presented below share a single source sample, sequenced in a study of technical replicates of blood from a few donors. The method was immunoSEQ multiplex PCR; TCRdb's version includes in-frame clones alone and lacks a portion of them. The sample includes about 73,000 clones, approximately 93% of them seen just once. What was sequenced was T cells isolated from PBMCs. Receptors were obtained from a human donor in good health.

As DNA, the CDR3 is TGTGCCAGCAGCTACCTAGGGAGGGGGGAAGCTTTCTTT. This sequence encodes CASSYLGRGEAFF. The J gene is TRBJ1-1, the V gene TRBV6-5; D is perhaps TRBD1 (6 bases). Trimming took 6 bases from V and 8 from J, leaving 16 bases between them. Germline V gene sequence: CDR1 MNHEY, CDR2 SVGAGI. This CDR3 region has 13 residues.

The chain carries TRBV18 and TRBJ1-2; TRBD1 aligns across 10 bases. Trimming took 7 bases from V and 8 from J; bases not matched to a gene: 7. CDR1 KGHSH and CDR2 LQKENI come from the germline V gene. The CDR3 is made up of 13 amino acids. In DNA, the CDR3 is TGTGCCAGCTTCGACAGGGGGCCCTCGGGCTACACCTTC. This codes for CASFDRGPSGYTF.

This clone showed up just a few times. The chain is built from TRBV10-3 and TRBJ1-2; TRBD1 agrees at 9 bases. The CDR3 totals 14 residues. CDR1 ENHRY and CDR2 SYGVKD come from the germline V gene. J gave up 6 bases and V 3 bases, and 5 bases lay outside the gene matches. CDR3 sequence: CAISEQGASDGYTF. CDR3 bases: TGTGCCATCAGTGAACAGGGGGCAAGTGATGGCTACACCTTC.

The genes are TRBV5-1 and TRBJ2-1, with 8 bases that match TRBD1. Trimming removed 3 bases from V and 5 bases from J; junction bases left unmatched: 4. CDR1 and CDR2 (germline): SGHRS, YFSETQ. The CDR3 is 14 amino acids. CDR3: CASSSSGGHNEQFF. The CDR3 nucleotides read TGCGCCAGCAGCTCGTCAGGGGGCCACAATGAGCAGTTCTTC.

The chain uses TRBV11-3 and TRBJ2-3; 10 nucleotides match TRBD1. Per germline, CDR1 SGHNT and CDR2 YENEEA. The junction had 8 bases not matched to a gene; V was cut back by 2 bases and J by 6 bases. The CDR3 runs 16 residues. CDR3 sequence reads: CASSLTGTGVRDTQYF. The CDR3 DNA reads as TGTGCCAGCAGCTTAACCGGGACAGGGGTTAGGGATACGCAGTATTTT.

This chain links TRBV15 with TRBJ1-5; D is possibly TRBD1 (5 bases). This CDR3 has 12 residues. Germline values: CDR1 LNHNV, CDR2 YYDKDF (reference sequence). The V end lost 4 bases, the J end lost 6 bases, and 7 bases lay between the germline ends. DNA of the CDR3: TGTGCCACCAGCAAGCAGGGTCAGCCCCAGCATTTT. Amino acids: CATSKQGQPQHF.

This chain connects TRBV6-4 to TRBJ2-5; D ambiguous. Germline assignment: CDR1 MRHNA and CDR2 SNTAGT. Trimming cost V 2 bases and J 0 bases, with 10 bases left between them. The CDR3 has 15 amino acids. The CDR3 DNA follows: TGTGCCAGCAGTGACAGCCAGGCATACCAAGAGACCCAGTACTTC. Its translation is CASSDSQAYQETQYF.

The chain employs TRBV11-3 and TRBJ2-3; possibly TRBD2 for D (5 bases). V shed 3 bases and J shed 14 bases, with 15 bases lying between them. The germline CDR1 and CDR2 sequences are SGHNT and YENEEA. The CDR3 extends over 12 amino acids. The CDR3 reads CASSFEVRLAYF. The CDR3 region has the DNA TGTGCCAGCAGCTTTGAGGTCCGCCTAGCGTATTTT.

The chain has TRBV28 and TRBJ2-5, with 11 bases fitting TRBD2. The V gene's germline CDR1 is MDHEN and CDR2 SYDVKM. This CDR3 contains 16 residues. V shed 8 bases, J shed 4 bases, and the junction held 12 bases outside the gene matches. In DNA form, the CDR3 reads TGTGCCAGCGGTGGTAGCGGGGGGGCCGGTGGAGAGACCCAGTACTTC. This codes for CASGGSGGAGGETQYF.

This rearrangement joins TRBV4-1 to TRBJ1-6; TRBD1 aligns across 10 bases. CDR3 length: 17 residues. V shed 3 bases, J shed 1 base, and the junction held 3 bases outside the gene matches. The germline V gene encodes CDR1 MGHRA and CDR2 YSYEKL. As DNA, the CDR3 is TGCGCCAGCAGCCAGACAGGGGGCTGGTCCTATAATTCACCCCTCCACTTT. Amino acids: CASSQTGGWSYNSPLHF.

This chain joins TRBV27 and TRBJ1-2; D is ambiguous. Germline lookup yields CDR1 MNHEY and CDR2 SMNVEV (reference sequence). V lost 3 bases and J 2 bases, leaving 10 bases between the germline ends. This CDR3 contains 14 residues. CDR3 loop: CASSLGRLNYGYTF. The DNA of the CDR3 is TGTGCCAGCAGTTTGGGCAGGTTGAACTATGGCTACACCTTC.

The chain employs TRBV11-3 and TRBJ2-5, with 7 bases lining up with TRBD1. With V trimmed by 6 bases and J by 5 bases, 3 bases remained unmatched. This CDR3 comprises 12 residues. From germline, CDR1 is SGHNT and CDR2 YENEEA. The CDR3 nucleotides are TGTGCCAGCAGGACAGGGCTGGAGACCCAGTACTTC. It is translated as CASRTGLETQYF.

V and J are TRBV5-1 and TRBJ1-4, with 10 bases matching TRBD1. Germline CDR1 is SGHRS and CDR2 is YFSETQ. This CDR3 is built from 17 residues. J was trimmed by 3 bases and V by 0 bases; bases with no gene match: 5. CDR3 sequence (DNA): TGCGCCAGCAGCTTGGAGGGACAGGGGACGGCTAATGAAAAACTGTTTTTT. This encodes CASSLEGQGTANEKLFF.

The V and J genes are TRBV11-2 and TRBJ2-7; 14 bases fit TRBD2. From germline, CDR1 is SGHAT and CDR2 FQNNGV. J was trimmed by 4 bases and V by 5 bases; bases with no gene match: 1. The CDR3 length is 14 residues. DNA for the CDR3: TGTGCCAGCAGCCGGACTAGCGGGAGGTACGAGCAGTACTTC. Its protein product is CASSRTSGRYEQYF.

V and J are TRBV11-2 and TRBJ2-7, with a possible D match to TRBD1 (7 bases). The V end was cut by 5 bases, the J end by 0 bases, with 11 bases between. The CDR3 covers 14 residues. CDR1 is SGHAT, CDR2 FQNNGV, per germline. This CDR3 reads CASSTEGASYEQYF. As DNA, the CDR3 is TGTGCCAGCAGCACGGAGGGGGCCTCCTACGAGCAGTACTTC.

The gene calls are TRBV2 and TRBJ2-3; tentative D call: TRBD1 (5 bases). Germline values: CDR1 SNHLY, CDR2 FYNNEI. This CDR3 is 15 amino acids long. The V and J ends lost 6 bases and 2 bases respectively, with 15 bases between them. The CDR3 nucleotides read TGTGCCAGCAGGAGGACAAGTGCAGACACAGATACGCAGTATTTT. Translated: CASRRTSADTDTQYF.

This sequence joins TRBV5-1 and TRBJ2-5, with 9 bases that match TRBD1. In germline, CDR1 is SGHRS, CDR2 YFSETQ. Trimming at V came to 7 bases and at J to 4 bases, leaving 8 bases not matched to a gene. The CDR3 length is 14 residues. In nucleotides, the CDR3 is TGCGCCAGCTGTAGGACAGGGGAGGCAGAGACCCAGTACTTC. It encodes CASCRTGEAETQYF.

J is TRBJ1-2 and V is TRBV6-6; D is perhaps TRBD1 (5 bases). CDR3 size: 12 residues. Trimming shortened V by 2 bases and J by 4 bases, and 5 bases separated the two germline ends. Per the germline V gene, CDR1 is MNHNY and CDR2 is SVGAGI (reference sequence). The CDR3 DNA sequence: TGTGCCAGCAGTTACGACAGCTATGGCTACACCTTC. This gives the protein CASSYDSYGYTF.

The rearrangement joins TRBV5-4 to TRBJ2-1; 9 nucleotides agree with TRBD2. V shed 2 bases and J 4 bases; nucleotides not matched to a gene: 7. The CDR3 is 16 amino acids. Germline CDR1 reads SGHNT; CDR2 reads YYREEE (reference sequence). The CDR3 coding sequence is TGTGCCAGCAGCTTTTACCCGGGACTAGCTTACAATGAGCAGTTCTTC. Its translation: CASSFYPGLAYNEQFF.

This clone was counted a single time. The V and J genes are TRBV5-6 and TRBJ2-2; TRBD2 matches at 9 bases. The CDR3 is made up of 18 amino acids. Germline V CDR1 and CDR2: SGHDT, YYEEEE. V lost 2 bases and J lost 2; bases outside the gene matches: 10. The CDR3 DNA reads as TGTGCCAGCAGCTTCTTCAGGACTAGCGTCCAAAACACCGGGGAGCTGTTTTTT. It encodes CASSFFRTSVQNTGELFF. Full variable domain (rest looked up from reference TRBV5-6 and TRBJ2-2): DAGVTQSPTHLIKTRGQQVTLRCSPKSGHDTVSWYQQALGQGPQFIFQYYEEEERQRGNFPDRFSGHQFPNYSSELNVNALLLGDSALYLCASSFFRTSVQNTGELFFGEGSRLTVL.

The chain joins TRBV6-1 to TRBJ2-1, with 8 bases identical to TRBD1. The CDR3 length is 16 residues. CDR1 is MNHNS and CDR2 is SASEGT in the germline V gene. Trimming at V came to 0 bases and at J to 7 bases, leaving 8 bases not matched to a gene. As DNA, the CDR3 is TGTGCCAGCAGTGAAGCGGACAGGGTAGTAAGGAATGAGCAGTTCTTC. Its translation is CASSEADRVVRNEQFF.

This clone is a singleton in its sample. The V and J genes are TRBV4-1 and TRBJ1-5; weak D call: TRBD1 (5 bases). Germline-derived CDR1 and CDR2 are MGHRA and YSYEKL. The CDR3 runs to 15 residues. The V end was cut by 1 base, the J end by 11 bases, with 18 bases between. CDR3 in amino acids: CASSQGVGVPKAQHF. CDR3 DNA: TGCGCCAGCAGCCAAGGGGTAGGGGTACCAAAAGCCCAGCATTTT.

The chain recombines TRBV14 with TRBJ2-7; 11 bases agree with TRBD2. Trimming at V came to 0 bases and at J to 2 bases, leaving 3 bases not matched to a gene. The V gene's germline CDR1 is SGHDN and CDR2 FVKESK. This CDR3 region has 16 residues. The CDR3 loop is CASSQDSGRAAYEQYF. In nucleotides, the CDR3 is TGTGCCAGCAGCCAAGATAGCGGGAGGGCCGCCTACGAGCAGTACTTC.

This rearrangement joins TRBV29-1 to TRBJ1-2; D might be TRBD1 (6 bases). V was pared by 3 bases and J by 5 bases, with 13 bases between. The CDR3 runs to 13 residues. Germline CDR1 and CDR2: SQVTM and ANQGSEA. This CDR3 is CSVEGRGIYGYTF. CDR3 DNA: TGCAGCGTTGAGGGCAGGGGCATATATGGCTACACCTTC.

This chain links TRBV28 with TRBJ2-7; TRBD1 might be the D (5 bases). The CDR3 loop spans 14 amino acids. V was trimmed by 5 bases and J by 3 bases, leaving 14 bases between them. Germline CDR1 is MDHEN and CDR2 is SYDVKM. As DNA, the CDR3 is TGTGCCAGCAGTCCCCGGACAATCCACTACGAGCAGTACTTC. It yields the protein CASSPRTIHYEQYF.

J is TRBJ1-2 and V is TRBV7-8; D gene ambiguous. Germline V lookup: CDR1 SGHVS, CDR2 FQNEAQ. With 5 bases removed from V and 9 bases from J, the gap between germline ends came to 22 bases. The length of the CDR3 is 15 residues. CDR3 sequence reads: CASSGRVAGRLSYTF. The DNA for the CDR3 is TGTGCCAGCAGCGGCCGAGTGGCAGGAAGGCTAAGCTACACCTTC.

The chain couples TRBV5-6 to TRBJ1-5; 9 nucleotides line up with TRBD1. Germline CDR1 is SGHDT and CDR2 is YYEEEE. The CDR3 spans 15 residues. V trimming: 3 bases; J trimming: 4 bases; junction bases outside the gene matches: 5. The chain's CDR3 is CASSWAGTGNQPQHF. CDR3 sequence (DNA): TGTGCCAGCAGCTGGGCCGGGACAGGGAATCAGCCCCAGCATTTT.

CDR3 in DNA: TGTGCCAGCAGCTCTTCCCCCTACAGGGGCAGGAACACTGAAGCTTTCTTT. This codes for CASSSSPYRGRNTEAFF. The chain recombines TRBV11-2 with TRBJ1-1, with TRBD1 matching over 7 bases. V lost 4 bases, J lost 1 base, and 12 bases stayed unmatched. CDR1 and CDR2 (germline): SGHAT, FQNNGV. This CDR3 is 17 amino acids long.

V is TRBV29-1 and J is TRBJ2-2; a weak D match, TRBD2 (5 bases). V shed 3 bases and J shed 7 bases, with 9 bases lying between them. Germline CDR1 SQVTM, CDR2 ANQGSEA. The CDR3 runs to 12 residues. CDR3 region: CSVDEGSGELFF. DNA for the CDR3: TGCAGCGTTGATGAGGGAAGCGGGGAGCTGTTTTTT.

The J gene is TRBJ1-2, the V gene TRBV5-6; 7 nucleotides agree with TRBD1. The CDR3 covers 14 residues. Losses at the gene ends were 0 bases for V and 5 bases for J; bases not matched to a gene: 4. CDR1 is SGHDT, CDR2 YYEEEE, per germline. CDR3 in amino acids: CASSLGQGLYGYTF. For the CDR3, the DNA is TGTGCCAGCAGCTTGGGACAGGGATTATATGGCTACACCTTC.

The rearrangement links TRBV21-1 to TRBJ2-1; TRBD2 is the table's D call, not checked against the DNA. TRBV21-1 is termed a pseudogene. This CDR3 contains 16 residues. As DNA, the CDR3 is TGTGCCAGCAGCACCGAGGGACTAGCGGGCAGCAATGAGCAGTTCTTC. As protein: CASSTEGLAGSNEQFF.

This clone has just one count. The chain has TRBV5-4 and TRBJ2-5; tentatively, D is TRBD1 (5 bases). The CDR3 totals 14 residues. Trimming left V 0 bases short and J 5 bases short, with 11 bases between. The germline V gene encodes CDR1 SGHNT and CDR2 YYREEE (reference sequence). For the CDR3, the DNA is TGTGCCAGCAGCTTGGGACAGACCAAGGAGACCCAGTACTTC. Amino acids: CASSLGQTKETQYF.